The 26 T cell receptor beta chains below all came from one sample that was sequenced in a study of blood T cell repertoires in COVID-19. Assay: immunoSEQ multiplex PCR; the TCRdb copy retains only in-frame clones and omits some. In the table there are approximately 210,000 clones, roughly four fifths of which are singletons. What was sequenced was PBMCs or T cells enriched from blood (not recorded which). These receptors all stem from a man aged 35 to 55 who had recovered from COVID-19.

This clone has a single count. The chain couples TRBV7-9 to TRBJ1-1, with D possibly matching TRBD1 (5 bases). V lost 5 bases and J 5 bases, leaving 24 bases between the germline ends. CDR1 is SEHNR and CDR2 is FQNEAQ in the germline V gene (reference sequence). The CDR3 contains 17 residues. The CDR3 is CASSRLRDSWTGTEAFF. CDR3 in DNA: TGTGCCAGCAGCAGACTCCGGGACTCCTGGACGGGGACTGAAGCTTTCTTT.

CDR3 loop: CASSYSPTGNTEAFF. CDR3 nucleotide sequence: TGTGCCAGCAGTTACTCGCCGACAGGTAACACTGAAGCTTTCTTT. The chain combines TRBV6-5 with TRBJ1-1; possible D gene TRBD1, 6 bases. The CDR3 is 15 residues long. Germline V CDR1 and CDR2: MNHEY, SVGAGI. Trimming removed 0 bases at V and 2 bases at J, with 10 bases between.

CDR3 sequence (DNA): TGTGCCAGCAGTCCAACAGGGGTCTATGGCTACACCTTC. Encoded protein: CASSPTGVYGYTF. The chain recombines TRBV12-3 or TRBV12-4 with TRBJ1-2; TRBD1 matches at 7 bases. The CDR3 consists of 13 residues. Germline trimming cut 5 bases from V and 4 bases from J; bases unmatched to any gene: 4.

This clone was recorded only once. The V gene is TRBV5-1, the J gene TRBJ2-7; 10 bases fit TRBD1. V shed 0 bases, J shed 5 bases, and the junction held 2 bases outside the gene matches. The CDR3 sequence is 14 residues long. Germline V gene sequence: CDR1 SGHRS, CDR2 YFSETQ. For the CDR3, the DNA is TGCGCCAGCAGCTTGGGGACAGGGGGTAACGAGCAGTACGTC. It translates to CASSLGTGGNEQYV.

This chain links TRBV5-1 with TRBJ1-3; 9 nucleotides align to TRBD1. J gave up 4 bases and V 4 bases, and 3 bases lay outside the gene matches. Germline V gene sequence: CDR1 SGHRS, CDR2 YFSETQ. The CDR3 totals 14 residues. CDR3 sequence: CASSGGQGGNTIYF. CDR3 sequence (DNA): TGCGCCAGCAGCGGAGGACAGGGGGGAAACACCATATATTTT.

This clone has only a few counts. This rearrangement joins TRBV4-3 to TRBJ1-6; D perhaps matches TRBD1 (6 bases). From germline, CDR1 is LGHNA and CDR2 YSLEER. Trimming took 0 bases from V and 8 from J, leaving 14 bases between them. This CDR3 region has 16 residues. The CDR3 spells CASSQDWSGVDSPLHF. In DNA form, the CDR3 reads TGCGCCAGCAGCCAAGATTGGTCAGGGGTGGATTCACCCCTCCACTTT.

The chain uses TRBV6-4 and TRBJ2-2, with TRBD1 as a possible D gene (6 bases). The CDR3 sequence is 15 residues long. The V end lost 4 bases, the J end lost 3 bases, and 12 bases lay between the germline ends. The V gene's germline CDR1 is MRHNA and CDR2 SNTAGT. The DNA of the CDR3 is TGTGCCAGCAGTGCGGCACAGGGCGACACCGGGGAGCTGTTTTTT. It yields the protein CASSAAQGDTGELFF.

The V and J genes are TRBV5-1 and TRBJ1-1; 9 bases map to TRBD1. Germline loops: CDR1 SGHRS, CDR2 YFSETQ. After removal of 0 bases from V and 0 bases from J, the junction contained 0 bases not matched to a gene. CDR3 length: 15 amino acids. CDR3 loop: CASSLGTGVNTEAFF. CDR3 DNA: TGCGCCAGCAGCTTGGGGACAGGGGTGAACACTGAAGCTTTCTTT.

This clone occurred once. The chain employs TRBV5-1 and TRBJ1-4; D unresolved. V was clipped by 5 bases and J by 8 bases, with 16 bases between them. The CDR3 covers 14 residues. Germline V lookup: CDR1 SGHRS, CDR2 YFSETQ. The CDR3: CASRSSGSGEKLFF. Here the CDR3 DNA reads TGCGCCAGCAGGTCCTCGGGTTCGGGGGAAAAACTGTTTTTT.

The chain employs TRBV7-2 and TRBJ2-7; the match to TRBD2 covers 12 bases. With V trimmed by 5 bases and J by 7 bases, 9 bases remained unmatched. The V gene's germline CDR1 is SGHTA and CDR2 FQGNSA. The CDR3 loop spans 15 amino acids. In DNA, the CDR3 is TGTGCCAGCAGCCGGACTAGCGGGAAAACTTCTGAGCAGTACGTC. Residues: CASSRTSGKTSEQYV.

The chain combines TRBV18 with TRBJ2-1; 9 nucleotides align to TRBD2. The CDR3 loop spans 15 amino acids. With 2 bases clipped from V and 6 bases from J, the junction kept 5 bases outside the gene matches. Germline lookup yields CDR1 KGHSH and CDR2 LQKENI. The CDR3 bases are TGTGCCAGCTCACCATCTAGCGGGATAGTCAATGAGCAGTTCTTC. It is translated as CASSPSSGIVNEQFF.

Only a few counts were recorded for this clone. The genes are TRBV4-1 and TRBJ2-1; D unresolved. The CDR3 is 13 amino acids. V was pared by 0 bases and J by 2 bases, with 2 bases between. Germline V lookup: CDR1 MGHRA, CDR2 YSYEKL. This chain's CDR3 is CASSQDAYNEQFF. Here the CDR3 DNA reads TGCGCCAGCAGCCAAGACGCCTACAATGAGCAGTTCTTC.

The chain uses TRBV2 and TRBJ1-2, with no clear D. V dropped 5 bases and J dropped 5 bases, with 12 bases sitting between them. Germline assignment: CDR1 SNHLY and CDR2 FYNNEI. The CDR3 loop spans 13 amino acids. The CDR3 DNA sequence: TGTGCCAGCAGTATCGAGGGAGGGTATGGCTACACCTTC. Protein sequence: CASSIEGGYGYTF.

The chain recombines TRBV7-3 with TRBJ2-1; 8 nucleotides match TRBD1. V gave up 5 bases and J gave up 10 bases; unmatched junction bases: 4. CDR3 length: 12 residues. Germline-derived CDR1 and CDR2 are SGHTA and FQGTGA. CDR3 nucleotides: TGTGCCAGCAGCGCAGGGGACAGGGAGCAGTTCTTC. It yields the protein CASSAGDREQFF.

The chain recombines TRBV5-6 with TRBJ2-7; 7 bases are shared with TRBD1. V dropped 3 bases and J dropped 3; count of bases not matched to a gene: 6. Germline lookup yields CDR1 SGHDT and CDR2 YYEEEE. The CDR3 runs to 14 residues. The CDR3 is CASSWTGRNYEQYV. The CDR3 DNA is TGTGCCAGCAGCTGGACAGGTAGGAACTACGAGCAGTACGTC.

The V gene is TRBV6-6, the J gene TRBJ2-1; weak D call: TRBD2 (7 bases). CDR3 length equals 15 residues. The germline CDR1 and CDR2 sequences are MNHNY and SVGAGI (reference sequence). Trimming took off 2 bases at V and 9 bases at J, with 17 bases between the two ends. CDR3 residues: CASSYRGAQTGEQFF. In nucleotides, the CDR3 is TGTGCCAGCAGTTACCGGGGGGCTCAAACGGGTGAGCAGTTCTTC.

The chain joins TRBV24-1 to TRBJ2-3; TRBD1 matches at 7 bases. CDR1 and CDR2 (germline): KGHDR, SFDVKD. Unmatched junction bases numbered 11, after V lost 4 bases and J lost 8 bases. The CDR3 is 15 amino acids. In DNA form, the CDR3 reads TGTGCCACCAGTGAACATGGGACAGACGTACCTACGCAGTATTTT. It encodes CATSEHGTDVPTQYF.

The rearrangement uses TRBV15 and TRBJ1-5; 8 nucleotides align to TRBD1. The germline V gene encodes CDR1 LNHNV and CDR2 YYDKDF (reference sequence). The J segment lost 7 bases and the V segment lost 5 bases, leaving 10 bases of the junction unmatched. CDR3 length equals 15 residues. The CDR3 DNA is TGTGCCACCAGCCATCGTACAGGGGGATGGCAGCCCCAGCATTTT. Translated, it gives CATSHRTGGWQPQHF.

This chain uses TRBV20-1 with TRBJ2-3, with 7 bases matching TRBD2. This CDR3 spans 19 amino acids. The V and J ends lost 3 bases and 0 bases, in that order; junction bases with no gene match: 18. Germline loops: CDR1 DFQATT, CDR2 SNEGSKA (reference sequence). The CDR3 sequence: CSASSVEGLADLSTDTQYF. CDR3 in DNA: TGCAGTGCTAGTTCGGTCGAGGGGCTAGCGGACCTTAGCACAGATACGCAGTATTTT.

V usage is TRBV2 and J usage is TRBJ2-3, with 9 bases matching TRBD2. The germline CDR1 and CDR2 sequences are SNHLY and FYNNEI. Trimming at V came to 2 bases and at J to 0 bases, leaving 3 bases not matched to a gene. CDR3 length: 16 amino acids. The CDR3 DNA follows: TGTGCCAGCAGTGAACGGACTAGCGCCAGCACAGATACGCAGTATTTT. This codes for CASSERTSASTDTQYF.

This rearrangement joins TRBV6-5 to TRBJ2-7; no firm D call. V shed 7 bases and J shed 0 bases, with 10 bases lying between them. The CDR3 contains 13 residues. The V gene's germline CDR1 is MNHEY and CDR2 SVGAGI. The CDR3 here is CASKSPGSYEQYF. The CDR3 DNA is TGTGCCAGCAAAAGTCCAGGCTCCTACGAGCAGTACTTC.

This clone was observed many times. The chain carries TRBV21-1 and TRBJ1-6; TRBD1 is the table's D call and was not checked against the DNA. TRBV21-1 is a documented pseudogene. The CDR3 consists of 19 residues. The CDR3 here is CASSKRRGQGRNYNSPLHF. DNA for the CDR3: TGTGCCAGCAGCAAAAGGAGGGGACAGGGGAGAAACTATAATTCACCCCTCCACTTT.

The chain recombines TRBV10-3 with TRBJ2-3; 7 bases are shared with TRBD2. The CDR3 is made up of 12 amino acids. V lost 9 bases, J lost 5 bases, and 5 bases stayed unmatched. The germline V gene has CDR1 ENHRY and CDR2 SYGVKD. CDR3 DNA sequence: TGTGCCATTGTGGGGGAGGGAGATACGCAGTATTTT. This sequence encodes CAIVGEGDTQYF.

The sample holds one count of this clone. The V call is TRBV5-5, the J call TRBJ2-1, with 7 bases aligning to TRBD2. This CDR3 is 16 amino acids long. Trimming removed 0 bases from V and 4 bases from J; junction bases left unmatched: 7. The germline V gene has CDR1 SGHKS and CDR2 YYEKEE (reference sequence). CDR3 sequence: CASSLAAGVGYNEQFF. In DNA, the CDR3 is TGTGCCAGCAGCTTGGCGGCGGGAGTAGGATACAATGAGCAGTTCTTC.

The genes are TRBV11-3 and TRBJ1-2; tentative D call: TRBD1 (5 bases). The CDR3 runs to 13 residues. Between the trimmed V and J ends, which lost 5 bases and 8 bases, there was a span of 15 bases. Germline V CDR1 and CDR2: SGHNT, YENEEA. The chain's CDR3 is CASSQPQGGGYTF. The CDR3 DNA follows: TGTGCCAGCAGCCAGCCCCAGGGAGGAGGCTACACCTTC.

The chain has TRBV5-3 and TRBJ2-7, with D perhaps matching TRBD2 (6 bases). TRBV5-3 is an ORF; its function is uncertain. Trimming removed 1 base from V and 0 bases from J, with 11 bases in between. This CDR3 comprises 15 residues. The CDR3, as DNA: TGTGCCAGAAGCTTGTGGAGGGCTTGCTCCTACGAGCAGTACTTC. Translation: CARSLWRACSYEQYF.